One sample yielded the 19 T cell receptor beta chains listed below, sequenced in a study of T cells in Graves' hyperthyroidism and ophthalmopathy. Amplification targeted TCR beta CDR3 regions from RNA transcripts. HTBI primers were the set used in a first-round RT-PCR of the TCR CDR3. TCRdb passed the multiplex PCR reads through MiXCR, listing each CDR3 protein once. There are 250,000 to 350,000 distinct CDR3 sequences in the sample; 20% to 25% occur only once, and about 60% lies in the top ten. Sequencing was performed on blood. These receptors all come from a man aged 25 to 45 with Graves' ophthalmopathy.

At least ten counts were recorded for this clonotype. This chain links TRBV7-3 with TRBJ2-3, with a tentative D call TRBD1 (6 bases). The CDR3 is made up of 14 amino acids. The germline V gene encodes CDR1 SGHTA and CDR2 FQGTGA. V was clipped by 2 bases and J by 5 bases, with 11 bases between them. The CDR3 is CASSLSGVGDTQYF. The CDR3, as DNA: TGTGCCAGCAGCTTATCAGGGGTGGGAGATACGCAGTATTTT. Variable domain in full (rest from reference TRBV7-3 and TRBJ2-3): GAGVSQTPSNKVTEKGKYVELRCDPISGHTALYWYRQSLGQGPEFLIYFQGTGAADDSGLPNDRFFAVRPEGSVSTLKIQRTERGDSAVYLCASSLSGVGDTQYFGPGTRLTVL.

This clonotype was observed a handful of times. The chain couples TRBV7-2 to TRBJ2-5; D gene uncertain. V was shortened by 1 base and J by 6 bases, with 12 bases between the two germline ends. Germline V gives CDR1 SGHTA, CDR2 FQGNSA. This CDR3 is built from 14 residues. CDR3 coding DNA: TGTGCCAGCAGCTTAGAGGCTAGTCGCCAGACCCAGTACTTC. Amino acids: CASSLEASRQTQYF.

This clonotype has at least ten counts. The J gene is TRBJ1-2, the V gene TRBV10-3, with D unresolved. The CDR3 is 16 residues long. Deletions cut 0 bases from V and 5 bases from J, with 16 bases between. CDR1 and CDR2 from the germline V gene are ENHRY and SYGVKD. CDR3 sequence reads: CAISESIPAQRYGYTF. Written as DNA, the CDR3 is TGTGCCATCAGTGAGTCGATCCCGGCCCAGCGGTATGGCTACACCTTC.

Details on this clonotype: A single base separates this from a much larger clone, so it may be a read error. J is TRBJ1-1 and V is TRBV6-2 or TRBV6-3; 7 positions match TRBD1. Per germline, CDR1 MNHEY and CDR2 SVGEGT. The CDR3 totals 14 residues. The CDR3 DNA is TGTGCCAGCAGTCAGGGGGGGGCGCGCACTGGAGCTTTCTTT. It encodes CASSQGGARTGAFF.

In nucleotides, the CDR3 is TGTGCCACCAGCAGAGGAACGGGACGATCCTACAATGAGCAGTTCTTC. This sequence encodes CATSRGTGRSYNEQFF. The chain carries TRBV15 and TRBJ2-1; perhaps D is TRBD1 or TRBD2 (5 bases each). Germline CDR1 LNHNV, CDR2 YYDKDF (reference sequence). The V gene lost 1 base and the J gene lost 1 base, with 11 bases spanning the gap. The CDR3 loop spans 16 amino acids. The variable domain in full, with the rest retrieved from reference TRBV15 and TRBJ2-1, is DAMVIQNPRYQVTQFGKPVTLSCSQTLNHNVMYWYQQKSSQAPKLLFHYYDKDFNNEADTPDNFQSRRPNTSFCFLDIRSPGLGDTAMYLCATSRGTGRSYNEQFFGPGTRLTVL.

This clonotype was seen a few times. The chain joins TRBV6-1 to TRBJ2-3, with 8 positions matching TRBD2. CDR3 length: 15 amino acids. V was clipped by 7 bases and J by 6 bases; unmatched bases: 12. Per germline, CDR1 MNHNS and CDR2 SASEGT. In DNA, the CDR3 is TGTGCCAGCACCTCTAGCGGGCCCGACAGGGATACGCAGTATTTT. Residues: CASTSSGPDRDTQYF.

This clonotype was seen more than once but under ten times. The chain couples TRBV6-4 to TRBJ2-3, with D possibly called TRBD1 or TRBD2 (5 bases each). Looked up from germline, CDR1 is MRHNA and CDR2 is SNTAGT. The V and J ends lost 3 bases and 2 bases respectively, with 12 bases between them. The CDR3 sequence is 15 residues long. The CDR3 DNA reads as TGTGCCAGCAGTGAGGGGCTAGCACCCACAGATACGCAGTATTTT. Translation: CASSEGLAPTDTQYF.

This clonotype was observed a handful of times. This chain connects TRBV3-1 to TRBJ2-1, with D unresolved. V dropped 0 bases and J dropped 12 bases, with 12 bases sitting between them. The CDR3 consists of 13 residues. From germline, CDR1 is LGHDT and CDR2 YNNKEL (reference sequence). CDR3 nucleotides: TGTGCCAGCAGCCAAGAAGTCGTCAGTGGGCAGTTCTTC. It yields the protein CASSQEVVSGQFF.

On this clonotype: One end of the junction is discordant with germline, which a read error may explain. V gene TRBV2 combines with J gene TRBJ2-3, with TRBD2 matching 7 bases. CDR3 length: 16 amino acids. CDR1 and CDR2 (germline): SNHLY, FYNNEI. The CDR3 region has the DNA TGTACCAGCAGTGAGACCGGGACTACGACATCGGATACGCAGTATTTT. Residues: CTSSETGTTTSDTQYF.

The rearrangement joins TRBV28 to TRBJ2-6; D is ambiguous. Germline lookup yields CDR1 MDHEN and CDR2 SYDVKM. V lost 7 bases and J 1 base, leaving 11 bases between the germline ends. This CDR3 is 15 amino acids long. CDR3 DNA sequence: TGTGCCAGCAAGTATTCCAAATCTGGGGCCAACGTCCTGACTTTC. Residues: CASKYSKSGANVLTF.

The chain couples TRBV5-8 to TRBJ2-3, with TRBD2 matching over 8 bases. The CDR3 is 15 residues long. The V and J ends lost 6 bases and 8 bases, in that order; junction bases with no gene match: 14. The germline gives CDR1 SGHTS, CDR2 YDEGEE. The CDR3 loop reads CASTRWSGRGGTQYF. The CDR3 nucleotides are TGTGCCAGCACCCGTTGGAGCGGGAGAGGGGGTACGCAGTATTTT.

The J gene is TRBJ1-5, the V gene TRBV6-5; D is unclear. Germline V CDR1 and CDR2: MNHEY, SVGAGI. Trimming shortened V by 2 bases and J by 4 bases, and 12 bases separated the two germline ends. The CDR3 totals 15 residues. CDR3 sequence (DNA): TGTGCCAGCAGTTACCACAGAGGAGCTAATCAGCCCCAGCATTTT. Translation gives CASSYHRGANQPQHF.

Ten or more counts support this clonotype. The chain couples TRBV2 to TRBJ2-7; a weak D match, TRBD1 (5 bases). The length of the CDR3 is 13 residues. Trimming pared 4 bases from V and 2 bases from J, leaving 9 bases between. Germline values: CDR1 SNHLY, CDR2 FYNNEI. Written as DNA, the CDR3 is TGTGCCAGCAGTGCTGACAGAACCTACGAGCAGTACTTC. It encodes CASSADRTYEQYF.

This rearrangement joins TRBV12-3 or TRBV12-4 to TRBJ2-1; 10 bases map to TRBD1. The length of the CDR3 is 15 residues. The trim removed 6 bases at V and 7 bases at J, leaving 9 bases unmatched. The CDR3 loop is CASSPGQGRGNEQFF. The CDR3 coding sequence is TGTGCCAGCAGCCCGGGACAGGGGCGAGGTAATGAGCAGTTCTTC.

Turning to this clonotype: Sequence at one end of the junction differs from germline and may be a read error. V and J are TRBV6-2 or TRBV6-3 and TRBJ1-5; D remains unclear. Germline CDR1 is MNHEY and CDR2 is SVGEGT. The CDR3 length is 15 residues. CDR3 bases: TGTGCCAGCAGTCTTAGCTACCATAGCAATCAGCCCCAGCGTTTT. The encoded protein is CASSLSYHSNQPQRF.

The CDR3 DNA sequence: TGTGCCAGCAGTCCGGCTAGCGGGAGAGATGAGCAGTTCTTC. It codes for CASSPASGRDEQFF. The genes are TRBV28 and TRBJ2-1; TRBD2 aligns across 10 bases. Trimming cost V 5 bases and J 8 bases; bases outside gene matches: 6. This CDR3 region has 14 residues. In germline, CDR1 is MDHEN, CDR2 SYDVKM.

The chain couples TRBV12-3 or TRBV12-4 to TRBJ1-1; tentatively, D is TRBD1 (5 bases). This CDR3 spans 12 amino acids. V shed 10 bases and J shed 0 bases, with 9 bases lying between them. The CDR3 loop reads CATRVLNTEAFF. The CDR3 DNA sequence: TGTGCCACCAGGGTCTTGAACACTGAAGCTTTCTTT.

The V gene is TRBV15, the J gene TRBJ1-2, with 10 positions matching TRBD1. J was trimmed by 4 bases and V by 3 bases; bases with no gene match: 5. The CDR3 consists of 15 residues. Per the germline V gene, CDR1 is LNHNV and CDR2 is YYDKDF (reference sequence). The CDR3 bases are TGTGCCACCAGCAGGGCGACAGGGGGCGGCTATGGCTACACCTTC. It codes for CATSRATGGGYGYTF.

This clonotype was detected a few times. J is TRBJ2-1 and V is TRBV2, with D perhaps TRBD2 (5 bases). This CDR3 has 15 residues. Trimming removed 2 bases from V and 0 bases from J, with 8 bases in between. Germline V lookup: CDR1 SNHLY, CDR2 FYNNEI. The CDR3 loop reads CASSEMGSSYNEQFF. In DNA, the CDR3 is TGTGCCAGCAGTGAAATGGGGAGCTCCTACAATGAGCAGTTCTTC.